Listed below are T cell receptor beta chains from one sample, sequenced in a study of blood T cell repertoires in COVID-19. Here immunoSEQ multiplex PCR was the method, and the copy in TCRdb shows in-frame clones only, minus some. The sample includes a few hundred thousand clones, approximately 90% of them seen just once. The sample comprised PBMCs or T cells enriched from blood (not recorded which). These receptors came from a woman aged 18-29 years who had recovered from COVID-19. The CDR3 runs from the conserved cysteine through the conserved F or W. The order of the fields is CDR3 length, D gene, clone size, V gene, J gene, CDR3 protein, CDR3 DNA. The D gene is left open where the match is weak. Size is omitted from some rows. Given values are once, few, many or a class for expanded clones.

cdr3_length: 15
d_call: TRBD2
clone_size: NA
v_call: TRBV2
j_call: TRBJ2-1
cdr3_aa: CASSRLAQSYNEQFF
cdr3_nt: TGTGCCAGCAGTCGACTAGCGCAGTCCTACAATGAGCAGTTCTTC

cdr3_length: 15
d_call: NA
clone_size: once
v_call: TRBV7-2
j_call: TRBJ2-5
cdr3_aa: CASSTNQGIEETQYF
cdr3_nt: TGTGCCAGCAGCACAAATCAGGGGATAGAAGAGACCCAGTACTTC

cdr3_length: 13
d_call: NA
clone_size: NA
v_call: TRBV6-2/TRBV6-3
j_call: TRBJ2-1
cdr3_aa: CASSLIDPGEQFF
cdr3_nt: TGTGCCAGCAGTCTGATTGACCCCGGGGAGCAGTTCTTC

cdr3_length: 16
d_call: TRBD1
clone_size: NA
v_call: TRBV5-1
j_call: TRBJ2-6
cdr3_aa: CASGQAQSSGANVLTF
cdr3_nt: TGCGCCAGCGGACAGGCCCAATCCTCTGGGGCCAACGTCCTGACTTTC

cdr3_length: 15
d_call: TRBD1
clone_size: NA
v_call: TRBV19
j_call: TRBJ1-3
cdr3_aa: CASSTQGVAGNTIYF
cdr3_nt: TGTGCCAGTAGCACACAGGGGGTTGCTGGAAACACCATATATTTT

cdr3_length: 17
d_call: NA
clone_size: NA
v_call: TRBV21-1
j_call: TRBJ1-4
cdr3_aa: CASSNCGRDTEGEKLFF
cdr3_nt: TGTGCCAGCAGCAATTGCGGCAGAGATACTGAGGGTGAAAAACTGTTTTTT

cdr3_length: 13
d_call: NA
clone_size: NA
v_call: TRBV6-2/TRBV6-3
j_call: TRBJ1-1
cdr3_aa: CASSYISGYEAFF
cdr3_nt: TGTGCCAGCAGTTACATCTCAGGGTATGAAGCTTTCTTT

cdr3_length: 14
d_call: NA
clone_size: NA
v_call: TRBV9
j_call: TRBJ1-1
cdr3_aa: CASSVISENTEAFF
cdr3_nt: TGTGCCAGCAGCGTAATCAGTGAGAACACTGAAGCTTTCTTT

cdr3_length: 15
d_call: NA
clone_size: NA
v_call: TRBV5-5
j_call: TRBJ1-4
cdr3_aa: CASSLVGEGNEKLFF
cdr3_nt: TGTGCCAGCAGCTTGGTCGGGGAGGGTAATGAAAAACTGTTTTTT

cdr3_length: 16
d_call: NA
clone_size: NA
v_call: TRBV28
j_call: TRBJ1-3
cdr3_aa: CASSPTSGSPGNTIYF
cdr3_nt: TGTGCCAGCAGTCCGACCTCGGGGAGCCCTGGAAACACCATATATTTT

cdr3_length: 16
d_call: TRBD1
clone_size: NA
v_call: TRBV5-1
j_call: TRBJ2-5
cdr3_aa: CASSLFGTGRQETQYF
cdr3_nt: TGCGCCAGCAGCTTGTTTGGGACAGGGCGCCAAGAGACCCAGTACTTC

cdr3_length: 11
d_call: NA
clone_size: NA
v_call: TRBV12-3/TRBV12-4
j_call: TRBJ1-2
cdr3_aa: CASSSRGGYTF
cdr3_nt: TGTGCCAGCAGTTCCAGGGGCGGCTACACCTTC

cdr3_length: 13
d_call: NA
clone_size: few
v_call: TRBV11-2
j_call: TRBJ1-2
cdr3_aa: CASSLNRNYGYTF
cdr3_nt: TGTGCCAGCAGCTTAAATCGGAACTATGGCTACACCTTC

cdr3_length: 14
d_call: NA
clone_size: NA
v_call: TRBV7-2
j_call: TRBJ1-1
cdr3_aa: CASSFRRENTEAFF
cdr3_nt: TGTGCCAGCAGCTTCAGACGGGAGAACACTGAAGCTTTCTTT

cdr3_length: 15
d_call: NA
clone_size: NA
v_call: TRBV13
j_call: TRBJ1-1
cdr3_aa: CASSDRRGGHTEAFF
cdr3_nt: TGTGCCAGCAGCGATAGGAGGGGGGGACACACTGAAGCTTTCTTT

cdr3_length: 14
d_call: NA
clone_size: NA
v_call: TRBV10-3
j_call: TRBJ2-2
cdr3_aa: CAITATPDTGELFF
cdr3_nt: TGTGCCATCACCGCGACACCAGACACCGGGGAGCTGTTTTTT

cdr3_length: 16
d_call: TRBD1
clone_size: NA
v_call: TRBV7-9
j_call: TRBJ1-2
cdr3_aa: CASSFFVQGVKSGYTF
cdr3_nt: TGTGCCAGCAGCTTTTTTGTACAGGGGGTAAAGAGTGGCTACACCTTC

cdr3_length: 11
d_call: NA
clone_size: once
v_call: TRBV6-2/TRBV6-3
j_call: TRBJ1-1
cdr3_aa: CASSDPVRAFF
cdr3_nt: TGTGCCAGCAGTGATCCAGTACGAGCTTTCTTT

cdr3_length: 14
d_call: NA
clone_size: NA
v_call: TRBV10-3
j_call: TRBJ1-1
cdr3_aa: CAISDLRTNTEAFF
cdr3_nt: TGTGCCATCAGTGACCTTAGAACGAACACTGAAGCTTTCTTT

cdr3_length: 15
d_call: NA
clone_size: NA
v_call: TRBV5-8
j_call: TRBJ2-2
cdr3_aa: CASSGGSSKTGELFF
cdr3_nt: TGTGCCAGCAGCGGGGGGAGTAGTAAAACAGGCGAGCTGTTTTTT

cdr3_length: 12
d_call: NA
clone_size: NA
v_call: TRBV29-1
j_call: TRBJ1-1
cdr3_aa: CSAGRGGTEAFF
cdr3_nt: TGCAGCGCAGGGAGGGGGGGCACTGAAGCTTTCTTT

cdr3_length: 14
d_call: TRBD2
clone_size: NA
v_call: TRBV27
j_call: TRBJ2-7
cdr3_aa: CASTPGGASYEQYF
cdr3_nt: TGTGCCAGCACCCCGGGGGGGGCCTCCTACGAGCAGTACTTC

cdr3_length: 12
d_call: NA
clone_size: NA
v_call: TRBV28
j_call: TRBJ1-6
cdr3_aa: CASSSGVSPLHF
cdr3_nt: TGTGCCAGCAGTTCAGGGGTTTCACCCCTCCACTTT

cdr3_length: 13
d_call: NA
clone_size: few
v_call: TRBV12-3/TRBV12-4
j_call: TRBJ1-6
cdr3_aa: CASSPGFSSPLHF
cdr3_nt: TGTGCCAGCAGTCCAGGGTTCTCTTCACCCCTCCACTTT

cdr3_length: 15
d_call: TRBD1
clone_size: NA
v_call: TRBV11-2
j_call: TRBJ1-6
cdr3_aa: CASSSVQGAHSPLHF
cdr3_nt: TGTGCCAGCAGCTCCGTACAGGGGGCTCATTCACCCCTCCACTTT

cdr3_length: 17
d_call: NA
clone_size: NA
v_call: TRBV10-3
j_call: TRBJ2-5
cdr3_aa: CAISEDSGTPVGETQYF
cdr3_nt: TGTGCCATCAGTGAAGATTCCGGGACTCCAGTAGGAGAGACCCAGTACTTC

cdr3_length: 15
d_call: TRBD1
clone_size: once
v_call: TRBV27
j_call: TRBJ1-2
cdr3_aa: CASSPLGQGHYGYTF
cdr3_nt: TGTGCCAGCAGCCCTTTGGGACAGGGGCACTATGGCTACACCTTC

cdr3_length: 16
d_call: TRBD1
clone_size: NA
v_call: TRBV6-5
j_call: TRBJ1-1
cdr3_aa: CASSYGGTGLNTEAFF
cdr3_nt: TGTGCCAGCAGTTACGGGGGGACAGGGCTGAACACTGAAGCTTTCTTT

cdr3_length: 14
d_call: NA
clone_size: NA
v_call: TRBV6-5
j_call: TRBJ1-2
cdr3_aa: CASRDRQRNYGYTF
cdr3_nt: TGTGCCAGCAGAGACCGACAGCGAAACTATGGCTACACCTTC

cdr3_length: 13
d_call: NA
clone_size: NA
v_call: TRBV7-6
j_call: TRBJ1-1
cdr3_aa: CASSASEATEAFF
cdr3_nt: TGTGCCAGCAGCGCATCAGAGGCCACTGAAGCTTTCTTT

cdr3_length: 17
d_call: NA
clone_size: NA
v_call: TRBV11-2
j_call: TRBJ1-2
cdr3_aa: CASSPVAGQPLNYGYTF
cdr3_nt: TGTGCCAGCAGCCCCGTGGCAGGGCAACCACTAAACTATGGCTACACCTTC

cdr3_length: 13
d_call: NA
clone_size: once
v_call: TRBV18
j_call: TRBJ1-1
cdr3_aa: CASSPPLPGEAFF
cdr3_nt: TGTGCCAGCTCACCACCTCTTCCGGGTGAAGCTTTCTTT

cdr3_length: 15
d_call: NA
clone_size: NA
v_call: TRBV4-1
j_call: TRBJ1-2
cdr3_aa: CASSQDGQGHYGYTF
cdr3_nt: TGCGCCAGCAGCCAAGATGGGCAGGGGCACTATGGCTACACCTTC

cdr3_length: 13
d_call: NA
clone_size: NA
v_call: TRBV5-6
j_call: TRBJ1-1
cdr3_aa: CASSLPWGAEAFF
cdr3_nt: TGTGCCAGCAGCCTACCCTGGGGCGCTGAAGCTTTCTTT

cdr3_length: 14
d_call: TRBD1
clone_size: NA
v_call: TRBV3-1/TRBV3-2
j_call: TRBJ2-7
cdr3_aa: CASSQITGDNEQYF
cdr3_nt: TGTGCCAGCAGCCAAATCACAGGGGATAACGAGCAGTACTTC

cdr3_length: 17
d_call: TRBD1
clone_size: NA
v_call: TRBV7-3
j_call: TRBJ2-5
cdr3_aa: CASSYRGTGGLEETQYF
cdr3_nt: TGTGCCAGCAGCTATAGGGGGACAGGGGGCCTAGAAGAGACCCAGTACTTC

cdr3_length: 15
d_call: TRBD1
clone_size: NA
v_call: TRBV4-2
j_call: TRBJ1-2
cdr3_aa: CASSQEIQGAYGYTF
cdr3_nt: TGTGCCAGCAGCCAAGAAATACAGGGGGCCTATGGCTACACCTTC

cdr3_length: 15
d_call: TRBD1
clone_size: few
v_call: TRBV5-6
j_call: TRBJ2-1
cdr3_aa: CASSLARGLYNEQFF
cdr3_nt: TGTGCCAGCAGCTTGGCTAGGGGGCTCTACAATGAGCAGTTCTTC

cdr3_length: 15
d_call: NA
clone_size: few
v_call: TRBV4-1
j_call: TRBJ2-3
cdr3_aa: CASSQSRGVTDTQYF
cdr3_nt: TGCGCCAGCAGCCAAAGCAGGGGAGTCACAGATACGCAGTATTTT

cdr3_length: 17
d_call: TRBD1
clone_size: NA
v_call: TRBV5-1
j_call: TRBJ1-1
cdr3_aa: CASSLGDRGVVWTEAFF
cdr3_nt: TGCGCCAGCAGCTTGGGGGACAGGGGAGTAGTATGGACTGAAGCTTTCTTT

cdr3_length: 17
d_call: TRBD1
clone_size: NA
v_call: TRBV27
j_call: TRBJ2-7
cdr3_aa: CASTPFAREQGSHEQYF
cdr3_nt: TGTGCCAGCACTCCATTCGCTCGGGAACAGGGGTCGCACGAGCAGTACTTC

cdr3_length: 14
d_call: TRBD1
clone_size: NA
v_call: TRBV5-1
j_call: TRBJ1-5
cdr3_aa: CASSPGQGNQPQHF
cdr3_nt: TGCGCCAGCAGCCCCGGACAGGGCAATCAGCCCCAGCATTTT

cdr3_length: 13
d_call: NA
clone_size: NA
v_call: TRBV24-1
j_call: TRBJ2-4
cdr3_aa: CATSDPGYDIQYF
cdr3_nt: TGTGCCACCAGTGATCCCGGGTACGACATTCAGTACTTC

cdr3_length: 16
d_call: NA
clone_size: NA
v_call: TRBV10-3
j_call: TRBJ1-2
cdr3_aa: CAITSIGPGQGYGYTF
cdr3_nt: TGTGCCATCACTTCCATCGGCCCGGGTCAGGGCTATGGCTACACCTTC

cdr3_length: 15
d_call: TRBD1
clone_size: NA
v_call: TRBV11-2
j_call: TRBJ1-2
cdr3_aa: CASSPSGTGNYGYTF
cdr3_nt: TGTGCCAGCAGCCCATCCGGGACAGGAAACTATGGCTACACCTTC

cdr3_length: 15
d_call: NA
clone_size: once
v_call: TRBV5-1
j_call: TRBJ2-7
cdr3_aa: CASSLVAGSTYEQYF
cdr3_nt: TGCGCCAGCAGCTTGGTGGCGGGTAGTACCTACGAGCAGTACTTC

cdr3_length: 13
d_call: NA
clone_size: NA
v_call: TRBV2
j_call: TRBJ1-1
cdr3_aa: CASSPGQSTEAFF
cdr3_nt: TGTGCCAGCAGTCCCGGACAGTCCACTGAAGCTTTCTTT

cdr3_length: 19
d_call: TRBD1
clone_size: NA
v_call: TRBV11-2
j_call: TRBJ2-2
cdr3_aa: CASSQYRGRDRPNTGELFF
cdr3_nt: TGTGCCAGCAGCCAATACAGGGGGCGGGATAGACCAAACACCGGGGAGCTGTTTTTT

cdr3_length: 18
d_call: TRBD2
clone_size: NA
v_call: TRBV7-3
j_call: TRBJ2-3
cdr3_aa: CASSPGLAGGPGTDTQYF
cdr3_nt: TGTGCCAGCAGCCCCGGACTAGCGGGGGGCCCCGGCACAGATACGCAGTATTTT